The T cell receptor beta chain under discussion was sequenced for a study of response to subunit inactivated influenza vaccine. Germline CDR1 is DFQATT and CDR2 is SNEGSKA (reference sequence). CDR3 length equals 19 residues. The V gene end was trimmed by 4 bases and the J gene end by 2 bases; junction bases not matched to a gene: 22. One entry per CDR3 protein results from TCRdb running MiXCR on the RT-PCR reads. The sample includes 530,000 or so distinct CDR3 sequences, about 25% of them seen just once. This clonotype was observed a handful of times. This specimen consisted of CD4+ T cells sorted from PBMCs, obtained around 5 days after vaccination. The TCR originated in a man in his fifties or sixties who received an inactivated influenza vaccine. The chain is built from TRBV20-1 and TRBJ2-7; 8 bases align to TRBD2. CDR3 in amino acids: CSAISKSKGLTSGPYEQYF. In DNA form, the CDR3 reads TGCAGTGCTATATCTAAGTCGAAGGGCCTAACTAGCGGCCCCTACGAGCAGTACTTC.